These 2 T cell receptor beta chains came from one sample sequenced in a study of cytomegalovirus exposure and HLA in healthy donors. Sequenced by immunoSEQ multiplex PCR; TCRdb stores in-frame clones only, minus some. The sample shows 110,000 or so clones, around 88% of them seen only once. Material for sequencing was PBMCs. These receptors were obtained from a man between 18 and 35 years old in good health and CMV-seronegative.

V usage is TRBV7-2 and J usage is TRBJ2-7; 12 bases align to TRBD1. After removal of 2 bases from V and 6 bases from J, the junction contained 5 bases not matched to a gene. Germline CDR1 and CDR2: SGHTA and FQGNSA. The CDR3 has 15 amino acids. The CDR3 protein is CASSLMGQGASEQYF. The CDR3 DNA reads TGTGCCAGCAGCTTAATGGGACAGGGGGCGAGCGAGCAGTACTTC.

V usage is TRBV6-5 and J usage is TRBJ1-5; possibly TRBD1 for D (5 bases). The germline gives CDR1 MNHEY, CDR2 SVGAGI. The CDR3 runs to 12 residues. The germline V and J ends were trimmed by 6 bases and 4 bases, with 7 bases remaining between them. The CDR3 nucleotides are TGTGCCAGCAGGAGACAGAATCAGCCCCAGCATTTT. Protein sequence: CASRRQNQPQHF.